What follows are 32 T cell receptor beta chains derived from one specimen sequenced in a study of cytomegalovirus exposure and HLA in healthy donors. A multiplex PCR was run with 60 Vbeta primers and 13 Jbeta primers. TCRdb's copy holds only in-frame clones and misses some; the assay was immunoSEQ multiplex PCR. The data hold 180,000 or so clones, with approximately 83% observed a single time. The sample comprised PBMCs. The receptors were gathered from a man in his late teens or twenties in good health and CMV-seropositive.

Here the CDR3 reads CASRGTGTGLIGEQFF. The CDR3 DNA follows: TGTGCCAGCAGAGGGACCGGGACAGGGCTAATCGGCGAGCAGTTCTTC. The chain uses TRBV7-2 and TRBJ2-1, with 9 bases identical to TRBD1. CDR3 size: 16 residues. Germline V gene sequence: CDR1 SGHTA, CDR2 FQGNSA. V lost 6 bases to trimming and J lost 10 bases; unmatched junction nucleotides: 16.

The chain recombines TRBV15 with TRBJ2-2; maybe TRBD2 (7 bases). This CDR3 has 16 residues. CDR1 and CDR2 from the germline V gene are LNHNV and YYDKDF (reference sequence). The V gene lost 3 bases and the J gene lost 5 bases, with 16 bases spanning the gap. The chain's CDR3 is CATSRAEGGRTGELFF. The CDR3 DNA sequence: TGTGCCACCAGCAGGGCTGAGGGGGGGCGAACCGGGGAGCTGTTTTTT. Together with reference TRBV15 and TRBJ2-2, the CDR3 gives the full variable domain: DAMVIQNPRYQVTQFGKPVTLSCSQTLNHNVMYWYQQKSSQAPKLLFHYYDKDFNNEADTPDNFQSRRPNTSFCFLDIRSPGLGDTAMYLCATSRAEGGRTGELFFGEGSRLTVL.

The chain combines TRBV9 with TRBJ1-1; D remains ambiguous. Germline CDR1 is SGDLS and CDR2 is YYNGEE. The CDR3 length is 13 residues. V was pared by 0 bases and J by 0 bases, with 3 bases between. Here the CDR3 reads CASSVAVNTEAFF. Here the CDR3 DNA reads TGTGCCAGCAGCGTAGCGGTGAACACTGAAGCTTTCTTT.

The chain carries TRBV6-6 and TRBJ2-3; 11 nucleotides match TRBD2. The J segment lost 5 bases and the V segment lost 8 bases, leaving 6 bases of the junction unmatched. This CDR3 has 14 residues. Germline V gene lookup returns CDR1 MNHNY and CDR2 SVGAGI (reference sequence). The CDR3 region has the DNA TGTGCCAGCCGTAGCGGGGGGGCTTTAGATACGCAGTATTTT. Its translation is CASRSGGALDTQYF.

V usage is TRBV30 and J usage is TRBJ2-3, with D possibly TRBD2 on 7 matching bases. The CDR3 is 14 amino acids. Germline-derived CDR1 and CDR2 are GTSNPN and SVGIG (reference sequence). V was cut by 4 bases and J by 1 base, with 12 bases left in between. The CDR3 bases are TGTGCCTGGAATCGAGGGGGGGGCACAGATACGCAGTATTTT. It encodes CAWNRGGGTDTQYF.

This chain uses TRBV5-1 with TRBJ1-1; D remains unclear. CDR1 SGHRS and CDR2 YFSETQ come from the germline V gene. CDR3 length: 14 amino acids. V lost 5 bases and J 2 bases, leaving 13 bases between the germline ends. CDR3: CASSQGYSNTEAFF. Written as DNA, the CDR3 is TGCGCCAGCAGTCAAGGATACAGTAACACTGAAGCTTTCTTT.

The chain joins TRBV7-9 to TRBJ1-4; no clear D. V shed 4 bases and J shed 5 bases, with 11 bases lying between them. The length of the CDR3 is 14 residues. The V gene's germline CDR1 is SEHNR and CDR2 FQNEAQ (reference sequence). For the CDR3, the DNA is TGTGCCAGCAGCTGGGTCGACACCAATGAAAAACTGTTTTTT. Residues: CASSWVDTNEKLFF.

This clone was found once. The DNA for the CDR3 is TGTGCCAGCATACCCGGGGGGAACCGAGGCTACACCTTC. Translating it yields CASIPGGNRGYTF. The chain recombines TRBV2 with TRBJ1-2; TRBD1 is a possible D gene (5 bases). The CDR3 extends over 13 amino acids. Per germline, CDR1 SNHLY and CDR2 FYNNEI. V lost 7 bases, J lost 8 bases, and 17 bases lay in between.

The chain carries TRBV4-1 and TRBJ2-7; 12 positions match TRBD2. After removal of 2 bases from V and 3 bases from J, the junction contained 2 bases not matched to a gene. CDR1 and CDR2 (germline): MGHRA, YSYEKL. This CDR3 is 15 amino acids long. The CDR3 sequence is CASSQPTSGGYEQYF. The DNA for the CDR3 is TGCGCCAGCAGCCAACCGACTAGCGGGGGCTACGAGCAGTACTTC.

The V and J genes are TRBV7-3 and TRBJ2-6, with D perhaps TRBD2 (6 bases). Deletions cut 2 bases from V and 2 bases from J, with 13 bases between. The germline gives CDR1 SGHTA, CDR2 FQGTGA. The CDR3 covers 17 residues. The DNA of the CDR3 is TGTGCCAGCAGCTTATTTCCCTCGGGGGCTGGGGCCAACGTCCTGACTTTC. It yields the protein CASSLFPSGAGANVLTF.

The V gene is TRBV9, the J gene TRBJ2-1; 7 bases map to TRBD2. The CDR3 covers 16 residues. Trimming removed 0 bases from V and 6 bases from J; junction bases left unmatched: 9. The germline gives CDR1 SGDLS, CDR2 YYNGEE. CDR3 sequence: CASSVDPAGRGNEQFF. The CDR3 DNA reads TGTGCCAGCAGCGTAGATCCAGCGGGGCGGGGCAATGAGCAGTTCTTC.

This clone was counted a few times. The chain combines TRBV5-1 with TRBJ2-7, with 9 positions matching TRBD2. With V trimmed by 3 bases and J by 3 bases, 10 bases remained unmatched. The germline gives CDR1 SGHRS, CDR2 YFSETQ. There are 16 residues in the CDR3. The CDR3 DNA sequence: TGCGCCAGCAGCTCTGGCGGGAGGGAGGGGATCTACGAGCAGTACTTC. It codes for CASSSGGREGIYEQYF.

For this clone: In the same sample, other DNA sequences code for this CDR3. This chain connects TRBV5-4 to TRBJ1-6, with TRBD1 matching over 9 bases. The J segment lost 6 bases and the V segment lost 3 bases, leaving 1 base of the junction unmatched. Germline V gene sequence: CDR1 SGHNT, CDR2 YYREEE (reference sequence). The CDR3 runs 14 residues. CDR3 sequence reads: CASSWDRANSPLHF. The CDR3 DNA sequence: TGTGCCAGCAGCTGGGACAGGGCTAATTCACCCCTCCACTTT. Combining the CDR3 with reference TRBV5-4 and TRBJ1-6 gives the whole variable domain ETGVTQSPTHLIKTRGQQVTLRCSSQSGHNTVSWYQQALGQGPQFIFQYYREEENGRGNFPPRFSGLQFPNYSSELNVNALELDDSALYLCASSWDRANSPLHFGNGTRLTVT.

Turning to this clone: Within the sample, other DNA sequences also encode this same CDR3. The rearrangement joins TRBV9 to TRBJ1-6; no reliable D call. Germline CDR1 and CDR2: SGDLS and YYNGEE. CDR3 length: 14 amino acids. V lost 1 base, J lost 7 bases, and 9 bases lay in between. The CDR3 reads CASSVRQENSPLHF. CDR3 coding DNA: TGTGCCAGCAGCGTACGCCAGGAAAATTCACCCCTCCACTTT.

The V gene is TRBV5-1, the J gene TRBJ2-5, with a tentative D call TRBD1 (6 bases). From germline, CDR1 is SGHRS and CDR2 YFSETQ. Trimming shortened V by 4 bases and J by 4 bases, and 14 bases separated the two germline ends. CDR3 size: 14 residues. Here the CDR3 DNA reads TGCGCCAGCAGCCCCAAAACAGGGTTAGAGACCCAGTACTTC. This translates into CASSPKTGLETQYF.

CDR3: CASSLETSSYEQYF. In nucleotides, the CDR3 is TGCGCCAGCAGCTTGGAGACTAGTTCCTACGAGCAGTACTTC. The chain combines TRBV5-1 with TRBJ2-5, with D perhaps matching TRBD2 (6 bases). The J call may not be correct, given that the DNA end is closer to TRBJ2-7. Per germline, CDR1 SGHRS and CDR2 YFSETQ. This CDR3 is 14 amino acids long.

The chain joins TRBV30 to TRBJ2-5; D may be TRBD1 (6 bases). V was clipped by 0 bases and J by 7 bases, with 21 bases between them. The CDR3 is made up of 16 amino acids. CDR1 and CDR2 from the germline V gene are GTSNPN and SVGIG (reference sequence). Written as DNA, the CDR3 is TGTGCCTGGAGTGTACGCCGGGTGGGGGCGAAGCTGACCCAGTACTTC. Translating gives CAWSVRRVGAKLTQYF.

CDR3 bases: TGCGCCAGCAGCTTGGGACAGGGAGGCGGCCGGGCCGATACGCAGTATTTT. Translation gives CASSLGQGGGRADTQYF. J is TRBJ2-3 and V is TRBV5-1; a weak D match, TRBD1 (7 bases). The CDR3 is 17 residues long. The germline V and J ends were trimmed by 0 bases and 6 bases, with 20 bases remaining between them. Germline CDR1 is SGHRS and CDR2 is YFSETQ.

The gene calls are TRBV27 and TRBJ2-3; tentative D call: TRBD2 (6 bases). The CDR3 extends over 16 amino acids. Per germline, CDR1 MNHEY and CDR2 SMNVEV (reference sequence). Trimming cost V 5 bases and J 2 bases, with 17 bases left between them. CDR3 region: CASSKSWGLITDTQYF. CDR3 DNA sequence: TGTGCCAGCAGTAAAAGTTGGGGACTTATCACAGATACGCAGTATTTT.

This clone was picked up a small number of times. This chain joins TRBV6-6 and TRBJ1-1; 7 positions agree with TRBD1. V trimming: 0 bases; J trimming: 3 bases; junction bases outside the gene matches: 1. The CDR3 consists of 14 residues. Germline values: CDR1 MNHNY, CDR2 SVGAGI (reference sequence). CDR3 DNA sequence: TGTGCCAGCAGTTACTCAGGGACAGACACTGAAGCTTTCTTT. This codes for CASSYSGTDTEAFF.

This chain connects TRBV5-1 to TRBJ2-1; TRBD1 agrees at 11 bases. Germline V gives CDR1 SGHRS, CDR2 YFSETQ. CDR3 length: 16 amino acids. The V gene end was trimmed by 5 bases and the J gene end by 5 bases; junction bases not matched to a gene: 9. The CDR3 DNA sequence: TGCGCCAGCAGACCCGGACAGGGGGCGTTCGACAATGAGCAGTTCTTC. Amino acids: CASRPGQGAFDNEQFF.

This chain uses TRBV4-1 with TRBJ1-5; D gene ambiguous. V lost 4 bases and J 0 bases, leaving 10 bases between the germline ends. The CDR3 runs 15 residues. CDR1 and CDR2 from the germline V gene are MGHRA and YSYEKL. The CDR3 DNA reads TGCGCCAGCAGCCCCCTCCAGTATAGCAATCAGCCCCAGCATTTT. It yields the protein CASSPLQYSNQPQHF.

The chain joins TRBV7-9 to TRBJ2-5, with unresolved D. This CDR3 has 12 residues. The germline gives CDR1 SEHNR, CDR2 FQNEAQ (reference sequence). V was trimmed by 7 bases and J by 4 bases, leaving 10 bases between them. The DNA of the CDR3 is TGTGCCAGCACTCCGTACTCAGAGACCCAGTACTTC. Protein sequence: CASTPYSETQYF.

The chain is built from TRBV7-9 and TRBJ2-5; weak D call: TRBD2 (5 bases). Germline values: CDR1 SEHNR, CDR2 FQNEAQ (reference sequence). The germline V and J ends were trimmed by 5 bases and 7 bases, with 11 bases remaining between them. The CDR3 length is 12 residues. CDR3 sequence: CASSTVEGTQYF. Written as DNA, the CDR3 is TGTGCCAGCAGCACAGTTGAGGGGACCCAGTACTTC. Full variable domain (missing parts from reference TRBV7-9 and TRBJ2-5): DTGVSQNPRHKITKRGQNVTFRCDPISEHNRLYWYRQTLGQGPEFLTYFQNEAQLEKSRLLSDRFSAERPKGSFSTLEIQRTEQGDSAMYLCASSTVEGTQYFGPGTRLLVL.

The chain employs TRBV13 and TRBJ2-1, with D perhaps TRBD1 (6 bases). Germline values: CDR1 PRHDT, CDR2 FYEKMQ (reference sequence). Trimming left V 2 bases short and J 7 bases short, with 6 bases between. This CDR3 spans 12 amino acids. CDR3 sequence (DNA): TGTGCCAGCAGCTTAAGGGGGAATGAGCAGTTCTTC. Protein product: CASSLRGNEQFF.

V and J are TRBV19 and TRBJ1-2, with 7 bases identical to TRBD1. Germline CDR1 is LNHDA and CDR2 is SQIVND (reference sequence). With V trimmed by 1 base and J by 8 bases, 4 bases remained unmatched. The CDR3 is made up of 13 amino acids. CDR3 nucleotides: TGTGCCAGTAGTATAGGACAGGGCGGCGGCTACACCTTC. Protein sequence: CASSIGQGGGYTF.

The rearrangement links TRBV18 to TRBJ2-3; a possible D gene is TRBD2 (5 bases). The CDR3 is 14 amino acids. Germline V gives CDR1 KGHSH, CDR2 LQKENI. Trimming shortened V by 3 bases and J by 4 bases, and 11 bases separated the two germline ends. Here the CDR3 reads CASSPDLGSDTQYF. In DNA, the CDR3 is TGTGCCAGCTCACCGGACTTGGGATCAGATACGCAGTATTTT. Complete variable domain (other parts from reference TRBV18 and TRBJ2-3): NAGVMQNPRHLVRRRGQEARLRCSPMKGHSHVYWYRQLPEEGLKFMVYLQKENIIDESGMPKERFSAEFPKEGPSILRIQQVVRGDSAAYFCASSPDLGSDTQYFGPGTRLTVL.

CDR3 coding DNA: TGCGCCAGCAGCTTGGAAACAGGGCGTGGGACGCCTGAAGCTTTCTTT. It yields the protein CASSLETGRGTPEAFF. The genes are TRBV5-1 and TRBJ1-1; maybe TRBD1 (6 bases). Trimming shortened V by 0 bases and J by 6 bases, and 18 bases separated the two germline ends. The germline CDR1 and CDR2 sequences are SGHRS and YFSETQ. This CDR3 is built from 16 residues.

This chain links TRBV19 with TRBJ1-4, with D perhaps TRBD1 (5 bases). CDR1 and CDR2 (germline): LNHDA, SQIVND (reference sequence). The V gene lost 6 bases and the J gene lost 6 bases, with 20 bases spanning the gap. This CDR3 spans 16 amino acids. The CDR3 nucleotides are TGTGCCAGTAGGTTGTGGGGCTCCATGAGCGATGAAAAACTGTTTTTT. Translation gives CASRLWGSMSDEKLFF. The full variable domain, rest sourced from reference TRBV19 and TRBJ1-4, is DGGITQSPKYLFRKEGQNVTLSCEQNLNHDAMYWYRQDPGQGLRLIYYSQIVNDFQKGDIAEGYSVSREKKESFPLTVTSAQKNPTAFYLCASRLWGSMSDEKLFFGSGTQLSVL.

The chain is built from TRBV7-2 and TRBJ2-2, with 8 bases fitting TRBD2. CDR1 and CDR2 (germline): SGHTA, FQGNSA. There are 16 residues in the CDR3. V shed 5 bases and J 2 bases; nucleotides not matched to a gene: 7. CDR3 coding DNA: TGTGCCAGCAGCACCTGGACTAGCAGAAACACCGGGGAGCTGTTTTTT. Protein sequence: CASSTWTSRNTGELFF.

The chain has TRBV7-6 and TRBJ1-2; D is ambiguous. Germline CDR1 reads SGHVS; CDR2 reads FNYEAQ. V dropped 1 base and J dropped 4 bases, with 13 bases sitting between them. The CDR3 length is 15 residues. The CDR3 loop is CASSLETAPGYGYTF. CDR3 nucleotide sequence: TGTGCCAGCAGCTTAGAGACCGCCCCGGGCTATGGCTACACCTTC.

V gene TRBV5-1 combines with J gene TRBJ1-4, with a weak D call TRBD1 (5 bases). The germline V gene has CDR1 SGHRS and CDR2 YFSETQ. The CDR3 is 18 residues long. V lost 4 bases, J lost 3 bases, and 22 bases lay in between. CDR3 bases: TGCGCCAGCAGCCCAACACGTGGACATAAGACACCTAATGAAAAACTGTTTTTT. Its translation is CASSPTRGHKTPNEKLFF.